The rows below give T cell receptor beta chains drawn from one sample of a study of STAT5B mutations in CD4+ large granular lymphocyte leukemia. Here immunoSEQ multiplex PCR was the method, and the copy in TCRdb shows in-frame clones only, minus some. The sample carries 40,000 to 45,000 clones, about 88% recorded once. The sequenced sample was CD4+ T cells from blood buffy coats. Source of these receptors: a human donor in good health. CDR3s include the opening cysteine and the closing phenylalanine or tryptophan. Each record gives: D gene, V gene, clone size, J gene, CDR3 DNA, CDR3 protein. D genes are given only for firm matches. Part of the rows lack a size; the others show once, few, many or a class for expanded clones.

d_call: NA
v_call: TRBV27
clone_size: NA
j_call: TRBJ1-1
cdr3_nt: TGTGCCAGCAGTTTATCGATGTGGAACACTGAAGCTTTCTTT
cdr3_aa: CASSLSMWNTEAFF

d_call: TRBD2
v_call: TRBV10-3
clone_size: NA
j_call: TRBJ2-3
cdr3_nt: TGTGCCATCAGTGGCCCCAGGGGTAGCGGGAGGGCCTTGGCAGATACGCAGTATTTT
cdr3_aa: CAISGPRGSGRALADTQYF

d_call: NA
v_call: TRBV5-1
clone_size: NA
j_call: TRBJ1-1
cdr3_nt: TGCGCCAGCAGCTTGGGACAGGACACTGAAGCTTTCTTT
cdr3_aa: CASSLGQDTEAFF

d_call: NA
v_call: TRBV5-4
clone_size: NA
j_call: TRBJ2-5
cdr3_nt: TGTGCCAGCAGCTTCAGGGTAACCCAAGAGACCCAGTACTTC
cdr3_aa: CASSFRVTQETQYF

d_call: TRBD2
v_call: TRBV27
clone_size: NA
j_call: TRBJ2-2
cdr3_nt: TGTGCCAGCAGTTCCGGTGGGGGGGCCGGGGAGCTGTTTTTT
cdr3_aa: CASSSGGGAGELFF

d_call: NA
v_call: TRBV7-2
clone_size: NA
j_call: TRBJ2-2
cdr3_nt: TGTGCCAGCAGACGAGCAGACAGAAACACCGGGGAGCTGTTTTTT
cdr3_aa: CASRRADRNTGELFF

d_call: TRBD2
v_call: TRBV29-1
clone_size: few
j_call: TRBJ2-7
cdr3_nt: TGCAGCGTTGAAGTTAGCGGGGGCTCAGAGCAGTACTTC
cdr3_aa: CSVEVSGGSEQYF

d_call: TRBD1
v_call: TRBV7-9
clone_size: NA
j_call: TRBJ1-2
cdr3_nt: TGTGCCAGCAGCTACCGGGGGACAGGGAACTATGGCTACACCTTC
cdr3_aa: CASSYRGTGNYGYTF

d_call: NA
v_call: TRBV18
clone_size: NA
j_call: TRBJ2-7
cdr3_nt: TGTGCCAGCTCAGAAGCGTCTCGAGGGAACGTCAACGAGCAGTACTTC
cdr3_aa: CASSEASRGNVNEQYF

d_call: TRBD1
v_call: TRBV28
clone_size: NA
j_call: TRBJ1-2
cdr3_nt: TGTGCCAGCAGTCCAACGGTCCCGGGACAGGGTCGGGGCTACACCTTC
cdr3_aa: CASSPTVPGQGRGYTF

d_call: NA
v_call: TRBV21-1
clone_size: NA
j_call: TRBJ2-7
cdr3_nt: TGTGCCAGCAGCACCGGTAACAGGAACTCCTACGAGCAGTACTTC
cdr3_aa: CASSTGNRNSYEQYF

d_call: NA
v_call: TRBV7-2
clone_size: NA
j_call: TRBJ2-5
cdr3_nt: TGTGCCAGCAGCTTAGAGGGGGTCCAAGAGACCCAGTACTTC
cdr3_aa: CASSLEGVQETQYF

d_call: NA
v_call: TRBV19
clone_size: NA
j_call: TRBJ2-6
cdr3_nt: TGTGCCAGTATATTAACGTCGACGGGGGCCAACGTCCTGACTTTC
cdr3_aa: CASILTSTGANVLTF

d_call: TRBD1
v_call: TRBV23-1
clone_size: NA
j_call: TRBJ2-7
cdr3_nt: TGCGCCAGCAGTCCGAAAAACCTCAACCCTCAGGGGGTCGTCAGACTTCAAGACTCCTACGAGCAGTACTTC
cdr3_aa: CASSPKNLNPQGVVRLQDSYEQYF

d_call: NA
v_call: TRBV7-8
clone_size: NA
j_call: TRBJ1-5
cdr3_nt: TGTGCCAGCAGCTTAGCGATGGCAGGTGATCAGCCCCAGCATTTT
cdr3_aa: CASSLAMAGDQPQHF

d_call: TRBD2
v_call: TRBV6-1
clone_size: NA
j_call: TRBJ2-7
cdr3_nt: TGTGCCAGCAGTGAAGGGTCCGGGAGGGCCTACGAGCAGTACTTC
cdr3_aa: CASSEGSGRAYEQYF

d_call: NA
v_call: TRBV5-6
clone_size: NA
j_call: TRBJ1-5
cdr3_nt: TGTGCCAGCAGCGGGGGATACAATCAGCCCCAGCATTTT
cdr3_aa: CASSGGYNQPQHF

d_call: TRBD2
v_call: TRBV11-2
clone_size: once
j_call: TRBJ2-1
cdr3_nt: TGTGCCAGCAGCGGCGGGACTAGCGGGAGGGCCGTCTCTTTCTTC
cdr3_aa: CASSGGTSGRAVSFF

d_call: NA
v_call: TRBV4-2
clone_size: few
j_call: TRBJ1-5
cdr3_nt: TGTGCCAGCAGCCAGGTACAGGGAGGCAATCAGCCCCAGCATTTT
cdr3_aa: CASSQVQGGNQPQHF

d_call: NA
v_call: TRBV28
clone_size: NA
j_call: TRBJ1-6
cdr3_nt: TGTGCCAGCAGCAGCGACCCGGACAGCGCCTATAATTCACCCCTCCACTTT
cdr3_aa: CASSSDPDSAYNSPLHF

d_call: TRBD1
v_call: TRBV5-1
clone_size: NA
j_call: TRBJ1-2
cdr3_nt: TGCGCCAGCAGCTTGGGAGAACAGGGGGGAGGCTACACCTTC
cdr3_aa: CASSLGEQGGGYTF

d_call: NA
v_call: TRBV27
clone_size: NA
j_call: TRBJ1-4
cdr3_nt: TGTGCCAGCAGTTTAATTGGCAGCCTGTCAACTAATGAAAAACTGTTTTTT
cdr3_aa: CASSLIGSLSTNEKLFF

d_call: NA
v_call: TRBV4-1
clone_size: NA
j_call: TRBJ2-3
cdr3_nt: TGCGCCAGCAGCCGGTACGCGGGGACTAGCACAGATACGCAGTATTTT
cdr3_aa: CASSRYAGTSTDTQYF

d_call: NA
v_call: TRBV9
clone_size: NA
j_call: TRBJ2-1
cdr3_nt: TGTGCCAGCAGCGGAAGGGCCTCGAGGGTCGATGAGCAGTTCTTC
cdr3_aa: CASSGRASRVDEQFF

d_call: TRBD2
v_call: TRBV6-5
clone_size: NA
j_call: TRBJ2-7
cdr3_nt: TGTGCCAGCAGTGGAGAGGCTAGCGGGGCCTACGAGCAGTACTTC
cdr3_aa: CASSGEASGAYEQYF

d_call: NA
v_call: TRBV5-3
clone_size: NA
j_call: TRBJ1-6
cdr3_nt: TGTGCCAGAAGCTTGGCTCAGGGGTATTCACCCCTCCACTTT
cdr3_aa: CARSLAQGYSPLHF

d_call: NA
v_call: TRBV28
clone_size: once
j_call: TRBJ2-7
cdr3_nt: TGTGCCAGCGGCCGATCCTACGAGCAGTACTTC
cdr3_aa: CASGRSYEQYF

d_call: NA
v_call: TRBV28
clone_size: NA
j_call: TRBJ2-7
cdr3_nt: TGTGCCAGCAGTGTTAGCGCGACAGCGTACGAGCAGTACTTC
cdr3_aa: CASSVSATAYEQYF

d_call: NA
v_call: TRBV7-8
clone_size: NA
j_call: TRBJ1-1
cdr3_nt: TGTGCCGTTTCCGGGGAGTTGGTGAACACTGAAGCTTTCTTT
cdr3_aa: CAVSGELVNTEAFF

d_call: NA
v_call: TRBV30
clone_size: NA
j_call: TRBJ1-4
cdr3_nt: TGTGCTCTGCCGGGGGGCGAAAATGAAAAACTGTTTTTT
cdr3_aa: CALPGGENEKLFF

d_call: NA
v_call: TRBV18
clone_size: once
j_call: TRBJ1-6
cdr3_nt: TGTGCCAGCTCCCCCCCGGGGACGAGCCCGAATTCACCCCTCCACTTT
cdr3_aa: CASSPPGTSPNSPLHF

d_call: TRBD1
v_call: TRBV5-1
clone_size: once
j_call: TRBJ2-3
cdr3_nt: TGCGCCAGCAGCTTGGGGGACAGGGCTGTCGGAGATACGCAGTATTTT
cdr3_aa: CASSLGDRAVGDTQYF

d_call: TRBD1
v_call: TRBV11-2
clone_size: NA
j_call: TRBJ2-7
cdr3_nt: TGTGCCAGCAGCCTGATCATCGGACAGGGGGCAGGCGAGCAGTACTTC
cdr3_aa: CASSLIIGQGAGEQYF

d_call: TRBD1
v_call: TRBV7-2
clone_size: NA
j_call: TRBJ1-3
cdr3_nt: TGTGCCAGCAGCCCTCGGGCCGGGACAGGGGCCCTCTCTGGAAACACCATATATTTT
cdr3_aa: CASSPRAGTGALSGNTIYF

d_call: NA
v_call: TRBV25-1
clone_size: NA
j_call: TRBJ1-1
cdr3_nt: TGTGCCAGCAGTGAGAACCGGGACGGCACTGAAGCTTTCTTT
cdr3_aa: CASSENRDGTEAFF

d_call: NA
v_call: TRBV6-5
clone_size: NA
j_call: TRBJ1-4
cdr3_nt: TGTGCCAGCGGGGGGACTAGCAGGGCTAATGAAAAACTGTTTTTT
cdr3_aa: CASGGTSRANEKLFF

d_call: TRBD1
v_call: TRBV29-1
clone_size: NA
j_call: TRBJ1-1
cdr3_nt: TGCAGCGTCGCACGCCAGGGGGCCGCGGGCCGAGCTTTCTTT
cdr3_aa: CSVARQGAAGRAFF

d_call: TRBD1
v_call: TRBV6-5
clone_size: once
j_call: TRBJ1-1
cdr3_nt: TGTGCCAGCAGTTATACAGGGGACACTGAAGCTTTCTTT
cdr3_aa: CASSYTGDTEAFF

d_call: TRBD2
v_call: TRBV9
clone_size: NA
j_call: TRBJ2-5
cdr3_nt: TGTGCCAGCAGCGTAGGGGGGACTAGCGGGGGAGCGCAAGAGACCCAGTACTTC
cdr3_aa: CASSVGGTSGGAQETQYF

d_call: NA
v_call: TRBV5-4
clone_size: NA
j_call: TRBJ2-7
cdr3_nt: TGTGCCAGCAGCTTGGAGGGGATGAACTCCTACGAGCAGTACTTC
cdr3_aa: CASSLEGMNSYEQYF

d_call: NA
v_call: TRBV15
clone_size: NA
j_call: TRBJ1-1
cdr3_nt: TGTGCCACCAGCCCGAAAGTTACCATGAACACTGAAGCTTTCTTT
cdr3_aa: CATSPKVTMNTEAFF

d_call: TRBD1
v_call: TRBV9
clone_size: NA
j_call: TRBJ2-7
cdr3_nt: TGTGCCAGCAGCGTAAGTATTGGACAGGGCTTCTCGGAAATTTACGAGCAGTACTTC
cdr3_aa: CASSVSIGQGFSEIYEQYF